This T cell receptor (beta chain) was recorded in a study of T cell changes during pregnancy in multiple sclerosis. V lost 4 bases and J lost 4, with 17 bases in between. This CDR3 region has 17 residues. The germline CDR1 and CDR2 sequences are LNHNV and YYDKDF (reference sequence). The repertoire was sequenced with immunoSEQ multiplex PCR; TCRdb's copy has only in-frame clones and lacks some. The sample gives some 30,000 clones, about 89% of which show up once; less than 9% is in the top ten. The chain joins TRBV15 to TRBJ2-6; D may be TRBD2 (6 bases). The source of this sequence is a female donor with multiple sclerosis, enrolled in a pregnancy study. Sequenced here: CD8+ T cells from peripheral blood mononuclear cells, sampled before pregnancy. CDR3 region: CATSIVHGGLGANVLTF. DNA for the CDR3: TGTGCCACCAGCATCGTCCACGGGGGACTCGGGGCCAACGTCCTGACTTTC.